The TCR beta chain under discussion was sequenced for a study of read filtering for tumor transcriptome and immune sequencing. Study-level background: R-ISS stage counts were under 10 for I, about 15 for II, 6 or 7 for III. RNA-seq yielded only roughly 85 to 1,400 TCR reads, IR-seq about 4 to 10.27 million. Transcriptome libraries were built from DNase-treated RNA.

General study findings and limits: This fraction held mixed bone marrow immune cells after CD138-negative sorting.

In its sample, this clonotype was seen many times. The antigen remains unidentified. The library was built from about 400 ng RNA with molecular barcoded adaptors for alpha/delta and beta/gamma chains. MiXCR, run by TCRdb on the reads, gives a single entry per CDR3 protein. The sample lists more than 55,000 distinct CDR3 sequences, more than 20% occurring once. V lost 6 bases and J 7 bases, leaving 10 bases between the germline ends. This CDR3 comprises 12 residues. Per the germline V gene, CDR1 is MDHEN and CDR2 is SYDVKM. The sequence was obtained from a donor at least 40 years old with multiple myeloma. J is TRBJ2-4 and V is TRBV28; tentatively, D is TRBD2 (5 bases). Sequencing was performed on a population of CD138-negative cells sorted from bone marrow. CDR3 sequence reads: CASSPSRNIQYF. The CDR3 DNA is TGTGCCAGCAGCCCTAGCAGGAACATTCAGTACTTC.